This T cell receptor beta chain comes out of a study of blood T cell repertoires in COVID-19. Only in-frame clones appear in the TCRdb table, and some are missing; sequencing was by immunoSEQ multiplex PCR. The sample lists about 210,000 clones, 70% to 90% occurring once. Germline loops: CDR1 MDHEN, CDR2 SYDVKM. Trimming cost V 5 bases and J 8 bases, with 15 bases left between them. The CDR3 is 13 amino acids. J is TRBJ1-1 and V is TRBV28, with D perhaps TRBD1 (5 bases). This receptor was obtained from a man younger than 45 with acute COVID-19. The sequenced sample was PBMCs or T cells enriched from blood (not recorded which). This chain's CDR3 is CASSPSDTHEAFF. Written as DNA, the CDR3 is TGTGCCAGCAGTCCGTCGGACACGCACGAAGCTTTCTTT.